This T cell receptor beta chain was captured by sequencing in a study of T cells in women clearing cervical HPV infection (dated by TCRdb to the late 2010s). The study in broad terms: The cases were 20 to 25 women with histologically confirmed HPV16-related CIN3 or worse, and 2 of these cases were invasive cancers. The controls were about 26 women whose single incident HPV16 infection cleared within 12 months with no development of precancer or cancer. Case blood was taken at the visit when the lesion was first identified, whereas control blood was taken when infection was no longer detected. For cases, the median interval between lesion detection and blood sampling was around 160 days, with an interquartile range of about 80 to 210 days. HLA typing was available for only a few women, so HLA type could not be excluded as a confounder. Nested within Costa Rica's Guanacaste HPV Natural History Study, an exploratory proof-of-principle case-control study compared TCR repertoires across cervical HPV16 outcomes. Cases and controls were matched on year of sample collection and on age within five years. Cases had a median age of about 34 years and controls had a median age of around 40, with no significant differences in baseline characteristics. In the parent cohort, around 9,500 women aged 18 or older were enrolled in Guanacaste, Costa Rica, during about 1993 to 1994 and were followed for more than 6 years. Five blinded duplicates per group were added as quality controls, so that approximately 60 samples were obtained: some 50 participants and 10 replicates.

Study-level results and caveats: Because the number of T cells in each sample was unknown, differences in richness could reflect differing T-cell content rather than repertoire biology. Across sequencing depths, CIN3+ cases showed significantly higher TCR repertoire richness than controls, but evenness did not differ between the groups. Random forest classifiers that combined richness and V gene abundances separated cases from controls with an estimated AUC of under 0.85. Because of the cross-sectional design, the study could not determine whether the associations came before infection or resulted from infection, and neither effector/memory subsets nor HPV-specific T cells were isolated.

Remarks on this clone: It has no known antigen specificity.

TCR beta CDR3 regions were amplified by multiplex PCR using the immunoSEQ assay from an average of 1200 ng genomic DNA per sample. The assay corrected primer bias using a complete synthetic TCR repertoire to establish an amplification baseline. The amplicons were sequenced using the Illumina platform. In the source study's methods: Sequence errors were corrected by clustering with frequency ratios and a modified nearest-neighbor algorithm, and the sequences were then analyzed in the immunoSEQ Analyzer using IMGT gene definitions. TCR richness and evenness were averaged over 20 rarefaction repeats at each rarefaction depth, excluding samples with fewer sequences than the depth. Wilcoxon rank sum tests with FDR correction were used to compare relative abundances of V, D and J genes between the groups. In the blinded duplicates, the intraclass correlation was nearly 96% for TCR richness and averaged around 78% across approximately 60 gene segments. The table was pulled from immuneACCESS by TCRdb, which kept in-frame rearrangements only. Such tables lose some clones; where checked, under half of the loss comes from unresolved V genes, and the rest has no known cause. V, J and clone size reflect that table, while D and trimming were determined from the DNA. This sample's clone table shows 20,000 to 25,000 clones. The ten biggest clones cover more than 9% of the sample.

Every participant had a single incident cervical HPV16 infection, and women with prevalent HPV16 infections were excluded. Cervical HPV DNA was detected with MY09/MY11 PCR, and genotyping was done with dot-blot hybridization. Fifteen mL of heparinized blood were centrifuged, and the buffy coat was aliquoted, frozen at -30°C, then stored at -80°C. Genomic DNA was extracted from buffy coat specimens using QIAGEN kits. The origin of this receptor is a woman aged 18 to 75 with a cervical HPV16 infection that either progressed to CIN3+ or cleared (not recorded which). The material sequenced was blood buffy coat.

For the CDR3, the sequence is CARMVEPRLLKETQYF. CDR3 DNA (partial): TGTGCCAGGATGGTGGAGCCGAGACTGCTAAAAGAGACC. Here the chain combines TRBV7-8 and TRBJ2-5, with an unclear D gene assignment. The read ends 3 residues before the CDR3 terminus; that terminus is restored from the germline J gene. CDR1 and CDR2 are read off the germline V gene as SGHVS and FQNEAQ. From the cysteine through the phenylalanine, the CDR3 covers 16 amino acids. The DNA has 39 bases, all within the CDR3, and is read from base 1. Trimming costs V 9 bases and J 3 bases, and their ends lie 23 bases apart.